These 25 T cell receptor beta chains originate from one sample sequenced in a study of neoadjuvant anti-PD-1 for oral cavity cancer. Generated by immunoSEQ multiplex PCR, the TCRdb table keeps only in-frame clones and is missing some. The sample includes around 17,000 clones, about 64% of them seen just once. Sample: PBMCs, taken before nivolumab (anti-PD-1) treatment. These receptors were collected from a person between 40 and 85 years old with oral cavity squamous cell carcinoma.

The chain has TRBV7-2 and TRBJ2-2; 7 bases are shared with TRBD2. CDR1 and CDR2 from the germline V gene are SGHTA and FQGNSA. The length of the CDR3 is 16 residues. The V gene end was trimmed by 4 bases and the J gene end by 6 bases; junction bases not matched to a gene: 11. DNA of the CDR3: TGTGCCAGCAGCTCTAGACTAGCCTCGGACCCCGGGGAGCTGTTTTTT. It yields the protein CASSSRLASDPGELFF.

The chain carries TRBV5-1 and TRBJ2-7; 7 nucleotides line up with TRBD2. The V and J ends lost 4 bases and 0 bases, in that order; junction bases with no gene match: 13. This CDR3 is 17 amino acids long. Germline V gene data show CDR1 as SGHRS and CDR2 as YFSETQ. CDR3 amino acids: CASSEISGDYYSYEQYF. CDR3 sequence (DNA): TGCGCCAGCAGCGAGATCTCGGGGGACTATTACTCCTACGAGCAGTACTTC.

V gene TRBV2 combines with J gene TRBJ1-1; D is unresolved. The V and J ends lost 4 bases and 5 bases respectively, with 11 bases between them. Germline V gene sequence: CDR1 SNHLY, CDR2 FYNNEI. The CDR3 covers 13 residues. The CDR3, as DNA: TGTGCCAGCAGTGTCGGGGTTTGGACTGAAGCTTTCTTT. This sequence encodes CASSVGVWTEAFF.

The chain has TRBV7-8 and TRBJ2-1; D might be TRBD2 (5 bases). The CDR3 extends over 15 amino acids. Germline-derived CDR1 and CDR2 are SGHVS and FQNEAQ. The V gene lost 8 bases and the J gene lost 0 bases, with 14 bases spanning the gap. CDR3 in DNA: TGTGCCAGCGGAGGAGGAGCCGGCTCCTACAATGAGCAGTTCTTC. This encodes CASGGGAGSYNEQFF.

CDR3 loop: CASSITQGSNQPQHF. The DNA of the CDR3 is TGTGCCAGCAGTATCACGCAGGGAAGCAATCAGCCCCAGCATTTT. The V call is TRBV6-5, the J call TRBJ1-5, with D possibly TRBD1 on 5 matching bases. The V gene lost 5 bases and the J gene lost 1 base, with 12 bases spanning the gap. The germline CDR1 and CDR2 sequences are MNHEY and SVGAGI. The CDR3 covers 15 residues.

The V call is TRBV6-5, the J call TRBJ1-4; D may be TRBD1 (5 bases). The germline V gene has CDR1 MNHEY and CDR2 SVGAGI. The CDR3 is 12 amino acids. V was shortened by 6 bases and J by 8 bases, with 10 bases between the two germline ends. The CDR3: CASSRDQEKLFF. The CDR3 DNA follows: TGTGCCAGCAGCCGGGACCAGGAAAAACTGTTTTTT.

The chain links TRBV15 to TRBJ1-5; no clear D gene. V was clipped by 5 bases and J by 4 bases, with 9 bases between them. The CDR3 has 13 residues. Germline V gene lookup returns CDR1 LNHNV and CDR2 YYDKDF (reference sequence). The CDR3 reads CATSGGENQPQHF. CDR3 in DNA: TGTGCCACCAGCGGCGGGGAGAATCAGCCCCAGCATTTT.

DNA for the CDR3: TGTGCCAGCAGCTTGGTTCCGGGAGGGAAGGGCAATGAGCAGTTCTTC. This sequence encodes CASSLVPGGKGNEQFF. V gene TRBV11-2 combines with J gene TRBJ2-1, with 8 bases matching TRBD2. The trim removed 3 bases at V and 6 bases at J, leaving 10 bases unmatched. Germline V gene lookup returns CDR1 SGHAT and CDR2 FQNNGV. The CDR3 is 16 residues long.

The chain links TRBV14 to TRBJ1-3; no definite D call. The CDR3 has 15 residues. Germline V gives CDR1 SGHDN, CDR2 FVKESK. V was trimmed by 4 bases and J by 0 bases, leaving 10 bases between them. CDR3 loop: CASSLTGRSGNTIYF. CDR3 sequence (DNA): TGTGCCAGCAGCCTGACTGGCCGCTCTGGAAACACCATATATTTT. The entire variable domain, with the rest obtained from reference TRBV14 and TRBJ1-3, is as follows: EAGVTQFPSHSVIEKGQTVTLRCDPISGHDNLYWYRRVMGKEIKFLLHFVKESKQDESGMPNNRFLAERTGGTYSTLKVQPAELEDSGVYFCASSLTGRSGNTIYFGEGSWLTVV.

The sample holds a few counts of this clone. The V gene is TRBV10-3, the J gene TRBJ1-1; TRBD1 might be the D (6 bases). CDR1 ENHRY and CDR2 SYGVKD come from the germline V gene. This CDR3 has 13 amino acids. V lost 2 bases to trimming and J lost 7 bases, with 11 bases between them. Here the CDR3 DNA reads TGTGCCATCAGTGAGCCTGGACAGTTTGAAGCTTTCTTT. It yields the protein CAISEPGQFEAFF.

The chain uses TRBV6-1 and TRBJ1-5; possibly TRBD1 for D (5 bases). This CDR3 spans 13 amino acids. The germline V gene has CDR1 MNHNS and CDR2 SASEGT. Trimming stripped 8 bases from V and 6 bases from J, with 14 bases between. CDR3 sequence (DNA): TGTGCCAGCGGTTCCAGGGAAACTCAGCCCCAGCATTTT. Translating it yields CASGSRETQPQHF.

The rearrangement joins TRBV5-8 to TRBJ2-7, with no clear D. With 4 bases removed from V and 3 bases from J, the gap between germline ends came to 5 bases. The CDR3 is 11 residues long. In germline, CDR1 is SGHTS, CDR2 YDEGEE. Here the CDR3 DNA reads TGTGCCAGCAGCCCTTTCTACGAGCAGTACTTC. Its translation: CASSPFYEQYF.

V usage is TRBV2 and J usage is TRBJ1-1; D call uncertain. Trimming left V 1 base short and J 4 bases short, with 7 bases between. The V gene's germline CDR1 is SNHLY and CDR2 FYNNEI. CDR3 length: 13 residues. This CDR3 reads CASSEEVVTEAFF. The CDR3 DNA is TGTGCCAGCAGTGAAGAGGTGGTCACTGAAGCTTTCTTT.

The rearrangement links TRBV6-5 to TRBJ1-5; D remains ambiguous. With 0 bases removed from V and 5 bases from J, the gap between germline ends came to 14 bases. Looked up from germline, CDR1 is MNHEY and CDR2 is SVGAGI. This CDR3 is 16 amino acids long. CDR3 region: CASSYSGFSADQPQHF. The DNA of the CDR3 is TGTGCCAGCAGTTACTCGGGCTTCTCCGCGGATCAGCCCCAGCATTTT.

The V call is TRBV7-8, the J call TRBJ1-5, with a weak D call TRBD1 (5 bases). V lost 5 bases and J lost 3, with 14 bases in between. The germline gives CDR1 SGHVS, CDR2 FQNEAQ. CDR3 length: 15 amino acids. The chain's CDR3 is CASSTYQGPNQPQHF. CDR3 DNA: TGTGCCAGCAGCACCTATCAGGGTCCCAATCAGCCCCAGCATTTT.

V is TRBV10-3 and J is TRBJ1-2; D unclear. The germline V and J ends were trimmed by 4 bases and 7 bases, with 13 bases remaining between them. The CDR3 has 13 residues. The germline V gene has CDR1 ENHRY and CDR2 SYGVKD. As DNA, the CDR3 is TGTGCCATCAGTGGGGTAAAAGTTGGTGGCTACACCTTC. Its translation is CAISGVKVGGYTF.

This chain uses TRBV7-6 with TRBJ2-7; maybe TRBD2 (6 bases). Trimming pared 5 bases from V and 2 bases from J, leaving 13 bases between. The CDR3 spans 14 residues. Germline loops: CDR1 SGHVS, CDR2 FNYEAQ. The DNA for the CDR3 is TGTGCCAGCAGCCCCGGACTATTCGCCTACGAGCAGTACTTC. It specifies CASSPGLFAYEQYF.

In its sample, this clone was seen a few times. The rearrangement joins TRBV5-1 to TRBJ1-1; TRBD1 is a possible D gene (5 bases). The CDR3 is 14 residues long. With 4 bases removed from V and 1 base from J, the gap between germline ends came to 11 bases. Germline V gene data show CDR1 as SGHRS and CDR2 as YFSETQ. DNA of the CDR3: TGCGCCAGCAGCATTGGTGGGGCGAACACTGAAGCTTTCTTT. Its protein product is CASSIGGANTEAFF.

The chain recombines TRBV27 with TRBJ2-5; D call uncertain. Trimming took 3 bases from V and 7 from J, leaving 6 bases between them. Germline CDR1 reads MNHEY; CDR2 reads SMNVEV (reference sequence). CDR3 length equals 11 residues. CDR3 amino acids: CASSFRGTQYF. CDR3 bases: TGTGCCAGCAGTTTCCGTGGGACCCAGTACTTC.

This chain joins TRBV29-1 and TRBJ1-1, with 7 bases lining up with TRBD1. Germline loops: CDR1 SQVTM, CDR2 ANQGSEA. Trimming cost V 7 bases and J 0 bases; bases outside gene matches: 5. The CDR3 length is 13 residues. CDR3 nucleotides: TGCAGCGGTGCGGGACAGATGAACACTGAAGCTTTCTTT. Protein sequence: CSGAGQMNTEAFF.

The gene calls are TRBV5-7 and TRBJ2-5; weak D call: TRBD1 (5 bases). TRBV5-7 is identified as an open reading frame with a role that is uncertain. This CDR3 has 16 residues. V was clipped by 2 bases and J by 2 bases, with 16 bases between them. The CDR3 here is CASSFYSRTKQETQYF. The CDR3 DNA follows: TGTGCCAGCAGCTTCTACTCTCGGACAAAACAAGAGACCCAGTACTTC.

The CDR3 loop is CAIKGVSGLGYGANVLTF. In DNA form, the CDR3 reads TGTGCCATCAAAGGAGTTAGTGGGCTCGGATATGGGGCCAACGTCCTGACTTTC. This chain links TRBV10-3 with TRBJ2-6; D is uncertain. The V gene's germline CDR1 is ENHRY and CDR2 SYGVKD. Trimming removed 7 bases at V and 3 bases at J, with 22 bases between. The CDR3 runs to 18 residues.

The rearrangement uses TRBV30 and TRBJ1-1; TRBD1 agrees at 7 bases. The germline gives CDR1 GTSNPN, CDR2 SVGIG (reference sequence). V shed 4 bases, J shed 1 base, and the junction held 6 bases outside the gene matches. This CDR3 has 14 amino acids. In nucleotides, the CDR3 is TGTGCCTGGACCAAGGGGGACAGGAACACTGAAGCTTTCTTT. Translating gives CAWTKGDRNTEAFF.

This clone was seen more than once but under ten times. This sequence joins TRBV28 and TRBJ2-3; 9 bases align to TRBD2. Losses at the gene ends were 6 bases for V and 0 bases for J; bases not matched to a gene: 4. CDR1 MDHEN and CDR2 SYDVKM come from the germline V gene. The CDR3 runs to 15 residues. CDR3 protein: CASSPTSGSTDTQYF. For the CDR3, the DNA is TGTGCCAGCAGCCCTACTAGCGGGAGCACAGATACGCAGTATTTT.

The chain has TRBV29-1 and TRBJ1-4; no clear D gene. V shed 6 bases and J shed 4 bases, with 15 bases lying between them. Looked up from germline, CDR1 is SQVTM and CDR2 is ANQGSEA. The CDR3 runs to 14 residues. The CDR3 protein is CSVSYSSGNEKLFF. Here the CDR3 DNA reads TGCAGCGTCTCTTACAGTTCGGGTAATGAAAAACTGTTTTTT. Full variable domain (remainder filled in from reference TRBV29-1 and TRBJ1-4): SAVISQKPSRDICQRGTSLTIQCQVDSQVTMMFWYRQQPGQSLTLIATANQGSEATYESGFVIDKFPISRPNLTFSTLTVSNMSPEDSSIYLCSVSYSSGNEKLFFGSGTQLSVL.